A single sample is the source of the 31 T cell receptor beta chains below, sequenced in a study of blood T cell repertoires in COVID-19. Produced via immunoSEQ multiplex PCR; TCRdb's table is partial and in-frame only. The repertoire holds 150,000 to 200,000 clones, with over 80% as singletons. Input material: peripheral blood. These receptors all stem from a woman aged 25 to 39 with acute or convalescent COVID-19.

The chain employs TRBV6-2 or TRBV6-3 and TRBJ1-5, with 10 positions matching TRBD1. Germline lookup yields CDR1 MNHEY and CDR2 SVGEGT. With V trimmed by 3 bases and J by 7 bases, 6 bases remained unmatched. The CDR3 contains 15 residues. The CDR3 DNA reads as TGTGCCAGCAGTTATCCGACAGGGGGCCGGCAGCCCCAGCATTTT. Encoded protein: CASSYPTGGRQPQHF.

This chain joins TRBV28 and TRBJ2-1; the D gene is possibly TRBD1 (6 bases). CDR3 size: 14 residues. Germline V gene sequence: CDR1 MDHEN, CDR2 SYDVKM. The ends were cut back, 9 bases at V and 4 bases at J, with 16 bases in the middle. CDR3 coding DNA: TGTGCCAGTATAGGGCAGGGGAGTTACAATGAGCAGTTCTTC. Its protein product is CASIGQGSYNEQFF.

The chain combines TRBV6-5 with TRBJ1-6; TRBD1 aligns across 9 bases. The CDR3 consists of 13 residues. Unmatched junction bases numbered 2, after V lost 5 bases and J lost 9 bases. Germline values: CDR1 MNHEY, CDR2 SVGAGI. The CDR3 coding sequence is TGTGCCAGCAGTACAGGGGGCCTTTCACCCCTCCACTTT. Encoded protein: CASSTGGLSPLHF.

The chain carries TRBV11-2 and TRBJ2-1; 8 bases match TRBD2. The ends lost 5 bases at V and 7 bases at J; junction bases unmatched: 4. This CDR3 contains 13 residues. Germline lookup yields CDR1 SGHAT and CDR2 FQNNGV. CDR3 sequence reads: CASSQGTRNEQFF. For the CDR3, the DNA is TGTGCCAGCAGCCAAGGGACTAGGAATGAGCAGTTCTTC.

The chain couples TRBV7-9 to TRBJ1-1; D may be TRBD1 (5 bases). V lost 1 base and J 8 bases, leaving 11 bases between the germline ends. Germline V lookup: CDR1 SEHNR, CDR2 FQNEAQ (reference sequence). The CDR3 spans 13 residues. As DNA, the CDR3 is TGTGCCAGCAGCTTAGTTGGGGCGCCCGAAGCTTTCTTT. Translation: CASSLVGAPEAFF. Full variable domain (outside the CDR3, taken from reference TRBV7-9 and TRBJ1-1): DTGVSQNPRHKITKRGQNVTFRCDPISEHNRLYWYRQTLGQGPEFLTYFQNEAQLEKSRLLSDRFSAERPKGSFSTLEIQRTEQGDSAMYLCASSLVGAPEAFFGQGTRLTVV.

This clone was seen just once. The chain couples TRBV10-3 to TRBJ1-2; weak D call: TRBD1 (6 bases). Germline-derived CDR1 and CDR2 are ENHRY and SYGVKD. This CDR3 has 17 residues. Trimming pared 0 bases from V and 3 bases from J, leaving 17 bases between. The CDR3, as DNA: TGTGCCATCAGTGAGTCGTGGCAGGGGAAGGATTACTATGGCTACACCTTC. This sequence encodes CAISESWQGKDYYGYTF.

The chain employs TRBV7-3 and TRBJ1-1, with D tentatively TRBD1 (5 bases). Per germline, CDR1 SGHTA and CDR2 FQGTGA. Deletions cut 4 bases from V and 2 bases from J, with 11 bases between. This CDR3 has 14 residues. The CDR3 DNA reads as TGTGCCAGCAGCTACGACAGTCCCAACACTGAAGCTTTCTTT. Translating gives CASSYDSPNTEAFF.

V gene TRBV4-2 combines with J gene TRBJ1-2; 9 bases fit TRBD1. Trimming at V came to 0 bases and at J to 5 bases, leaving 19 bases not matched to a gene. The CDR3 is made up of 20 amino acids. Germline lookup yields CDR1 LGHNA and CDR2 YNFKEQ. This CDR3 reads CASSQDTTSGTGNFWYGYTF. In DNA form, the CDR3 reads TGTGCCAGCAGCCAAGATACCACCTCCGGGACAGGGAATTTTTGGTATGGCTACACCTTC.

In this sample, this clone turned up once. The CDR3 loop reads CASSQFQGASGIDQPQHF. The CDR3 DNA reads as TGTGCCAGCAGCCAATTCCAGGGGGCGTCGGGGATTGATCAGCCCCAGCATTTT. The chain joins TRBV4-2 to TRBJ1-5, with 8 nucleotides matching TRBD1. Germline V CDR1 and CDR2: LGHNA, YNFKEQ. The CDR3 runs to 18 residues. V shed 2 bases and J 5 bases; nucleotides not matched to a gene: 14.

With respect to this clone: Other DNA sequences in the same sample also yield this CDR3. The chain combines TRBV19 with TRBJ2-7, with D perhaps matching TRBD1 (6 bases). Between the trimmed V and J ends, which lost 5 bases and 2 bases, there was a span of 13 bases. The CDR3 totals 14 residues. Germline CDR1 is LNHDA and CDR2 is SQIVND (reference sequence). This CDR3 reads CASSPRGGPYEQYF. The CDR3 DNA is TGTGCCAGTAGTCCCAGGGGTGGGCCCTACGAGCAGTACTTC.

In its sample, this clone was seen many times. The chain carries TRBV18 and TRBJ1-2; TRBD1 is a possible D gene (5 bases). V lost 0 bases, J lost 4 bases, and 9 bases lay in between. Germline V gene sequence: CDR1 KGHSH, CDR2 LQKENI. The CDR3 is made up of 14 amino acids. The CDR3 region has the DNA TGTGCCAGCTCACCACCCTCAGGGTTCTATGGCTACACCTTC. Translated, it gives CASSPPSGFYGYTF.

The rearrangement uses TRBV28 and TRBJ1-1; D uncertain. V was pared by 3 bases and J by 4 bases, with 12 bases between. This CDR3 comprises 14 residues. CDR1 MDHEN and CDR2 SYDVKM come from the germline V gene. CDR3 DNA sequence: TGTGCCAGCAGTTTGGTTGCGAGGGCCACTGAAGCTTTCTTT. This gives the protein CASSLVARATEAFF.

The J gene is TRBJ2-6, the V gene TRBV6-1; D perhaps matches TRBD1 (5 bases). The CDR3 is 17 residues long. Trimming removed 4 bases at V and 0 bases at J, with 13 bases between. Germline V gene lookup returns CDR1 MNHNS and CDR2 SASEGT. CDR3 in amino acids: CASSAEQVSSGANVLTF. For the CDR3, the DNA is TGTGCCAGCAGTGCTGAACAGGTAAGCTCTGGGGCCAACGTCCTGACTTTC.

The chain combines TRBV27 with TRBJ1-2; D is uncertain. Per germline, CDR1 MNHEY and CDR2 SMNVEV (reference sequence). This CDR3 is built from 14 residues. V lost 5 bases, J lost 8 bases, and 18 bases lay in between. The CDR3 region has the DNA TGTGCCAGCAGTCTCTCCCTCCTTAACGGGGGCTACACCTTC. It codes for CASSLSLLNGGYTF.

This chain links TRBV28 with TRBJ2-1, with D possibly being TRBD2 (6 bases). Germline V gene lookup returns CDR1 MDHEN and CDR2 SYDVKM. The CDR3 covers 17 residues. The ends were cut back, 4 bases at V and 0 bases at J, with 16 bases in the middle. The chain's CDR3 is CASSSPVGRSSYNEQFF. CDR3 bases: TGTGCCAGCAGTTCTCCAGTGGGGAGGAGCTCCTACAATGAGCAGTTCTTC.

The chain joins TRBV19 to TRBJ2-7, with 13 bases matching TRBD2. Germline assignment: CDR1 LNHDA and CDR2 SQIVND (reference sequence). The CDR3 is 17 residues long. The V segment lost 7 bases and the J segment 7 bases; nucleotides outside the gene matches: 16. The chain's CDR3 is CASTPGVGLAGVGEQYF. DNA for the CDR3: TGTGCCAGTACCCCCGGGGTCGGACTAGCGGGAGTTGGGGAGCAGTACTTC.

This clone was counted a single time. The chain couples TRBV5-1 to TRBJ2-3; the D is unclear. From germline, CDR1 is SGHRS and CDR2 YFSETQ. V was trimmed by 4 bases and J by 0 bases, leaving 12 bases between them. The CDR3 length is 15 residues. The CDR3 coding sequence is TGCGCCAGCAGCCCCGGTGTGACTAGCACAGATACGCAGTATTTT. Amino acid sequence: CASSPGVTSTDTQYF. Full variable domain (missing parts from reference TRBV5-1 and TRBJ2-3): KAGVTQTPRYLIKTRGQQVTLSCSPISGHRSVSWYQQTPGQGLQFLFEYFSETQRNKGNFPGRFSGRQFSNSRSEMNVSTLELGDSALYLCASSPGVTSTDTQYFGPGTRLTVL.

The V gene is TRBV27, the J gene TRBJ2-3; no firm D call. With 5 bases removed from V and 2 bases from J, the gap between germline ends came to 8 bases. The length of the CDR3 is 13 residues. Germline V gene sequence: CDR1 MNHEY, CDR2 SMNVEV (reference sequence). Written as DNA, the CDR3 is TGTGCCAGCAGTCTGTCTCTCACAGATACGCAGTATTTT. Amino acids: CASSLSLTDTQYF.

About this clone itself: Other DNA sequences in this specimen translate into the identical CDR3. As DNA, the CDR3 is TGTGCCAGCAGTTTACAGGGTGATAATTCACCCCTCCACTTT. Residues: CASSLQGDNSPLHF. The chain carries TRBV27 and TRBJ1-6; possibly TRBD1 for D (5 bases). Germline assignment: CDR1 MNHEY and CDR2 SMNVEV (reference sequence). The CDR3 sequence is 14 residues long. V was trimmed by 2 bases and J by 5 bases, leaving 7 bases between them.

The count of this clone is one. This sequence joins TRBV2 and TRBJ1-2, with D uncertain. Looked up from germline, CDR1 is SNHLY and CDR2 is FYNNEI. The CDR3 spans 14 residues. V was trimmed by 4 bases and J by 0 bases, leaving 9 bases between them. CDR3 region: CASSGRSSNYGYTF. CDR3 DNA: TGTGCCAGCAGTGGGAGGAGTTCTAACTATGGCTACACCTTC. Full variable domain (remainder filled in from reference TRBV2 and TRBJ1-2): EPEVTQTPSHQVTQMGQEVILRCVPISNHLYFYWYRQILGQKVEFLVSFYNNEISEKSEIFDDQFSVERPDGSNFTLKIRSTKLEDSAMYFCASSGRSSNYGYTFGSGTRLTVV.

For the CDR3, the DNA is TGTGCCAGCACCCTTCACGAGTTGCAGCCCCAGCATTTT. As protein: CASTLHELQPQHF. This chain connects TRBV7-2 to TRBJ1-5, with unresolved D. With 7 bases removed from V and 7 bases from J, the gap between germline ends came to 14 bases. Germline V gives CDR1 SGHTA, CDR2 FQGNSA. The CDR3 runs 13 residues.

This sequence joins TRBV6-5 and TRBJ1-2; 8 bases agree with TRBD1. The V segment lost 5 bases and the J segment 6 bases; nucleotides outside the gene matches: 8. This CDR3 is 14 amino acids long. Per the germline V gene, CDR1 is MNHEY and CDR2 is SVGAGI. CDR3 residues: CASSPQTGANGYTF. Written as DNA, the CDR3 is TGTGCCAGCAGTCCCCAGACAGGGGCTAATGGCTACACCTTC.

J is TRBJ2-6 and V is TRBV7-2; D is perhaps TRBD1 (5 bases). The CDR3 extends over 19 amino acids. Trimming stripped 1 base from V and 2 bases from J, with 18 bases between. Germline values: CDR1 SGHTA, CDR2 FQGNSA. The CDR3 DNA sequence: TGTGCCAGCAGCTTAGATCCCGCAGGGCGGCCCGCTGGGGCCAACGTCCTGACTTTC. This gives the protein CASSLDPAGRPAGANVLTF. Using reference TRBV7-2 and TRBJ2-6 for the parts outside the CDR3, the full variable domain is GAGVSQSPSNKVTEKGKDVELRCDPISGHTALYWYRQSLGQGLEFLIYFQGNSAPDKSGLPSDRFSAERTGGSVSTLTIQRTQQEDSAVYLCASSLDPAGRPAGANVLTFGAGSRLTVL.

This clone occurred once. The chain is built from TRBV6-2 or TRBV6-3 and TRBJ2-7, with unresolved D. CDR1 is MNHEY and CDR2 is SVGEGT in the germline V gene. This CDR3 contains 16 residues. V dropped 0 bases and J dropped 3 bases, with 15 bases sitting between them. The CDR3 bases are TGTGCCAGCAGTTACTCGATAACCGCGAGCGACTACGAGCAGTACTTC. As protein: CASSYSITASDYEQYF.

The chain joins TRBV11-1 to TRBJ2-1; 12 bases are a match to TRBD1. The CDR3 spans 17 residues. Germline values: CDR1 SGHAT, CDR2 FQDESV (reference sequence). Trimming cost V 0 bases and J 3 bases; bases outside gene matches: 3. CDR3 sequence (DNA): TGTGCCAGCAGCTTAGCGGGGACAGGGGGCTTCTACAATGAGCAGTTCTTC. This translates into CASSLAGTGGFYNEQFF.

The chain employs TRBV6-4 and TRBJ2-1; TRBD2 agrees at 14 bases. Germline lookup yields CDR1 MRHNA and CDR2 SNTAGT. The J segment lost 8 bases and the V segment lost 3 bases, leaving 3 bases of the junction unmatched. The CDR3 has 15 amino acids. Here the CDR3 DNA reads TGTGCCAGCAGTGAGACTAGCGGGAGGGCCTATGAGCAGTTCTTC. Encoded protein: CASSETSGRAYEQFF.

The chain is built from TRBV3-1 (or the pseudogene TRBV3-2) and TRBJ1-2; unclear D gene. The CDR3 length is 14 residues. The germline V and J ends were trimmed by 4 bases and 6 bases, with 15 bases remaining between them. CDR1 is LGHDT, CDR2 YNNKEL, per germline (reference sequence). The CDR3 region has the DNA TGTGCCAGCAGCCTATACCCGGGTAAGGATGGCTACACCTTC. As protein: CASSLYPGKDGYTF.

This clone occurred once. The chain has TRBV5-1 and TRBJ2-5; tentative D call: TRBD1 (5 bases). CDR1 and CDR2 (germline): SGHRS, YFSETQ. The CDR3 has 13 residues. V lost 1 base, J lost 5 bases, and 9 bases lay in between. In DNA, the CDR3 is TGCGCCAGCAGCTTGTTTCCAGGGGAGACCCAGTACTTC. Translating gives CASSLFPGETQYF.

The chain employs TRBV9 and TRBJ1-6; D is perhaps TRBD1 (5 bases). The CDR3 extends over 16 amino acids. Trimming took 4 bases from V and 9 from J, leaving 20 bases between them. The germline CDR1 and CDR2 sequences are SGDLS and YYNGEE. Here the CDR3 reads CASSSSGGRESSPLHF. In DNA form, the CDR3 reads TGTGCCAGCAGCTCCAGCGGGGGAAGGGAGAGTTCACCCCTCCACTTT.

The chain couples TRBV30 to TRBJ1-5; D call uncertain. CDR3 length equals 14 residues. Trimming cost V 1 base and J 2 bases, with 9 bases left between them. Germline-derived CDR1 and CDR2 are GTSNPN and SVGIG (reference sequence). CDR3 loop: CAWSAGLGNQPQHF. The CDR3 DNA sequence: TGTGCCTGGAGTGCGGGGTTGGGCAATCAGCCCCAGCATTTT.

The chain employs TRBV7-6 and TRBJ2-1, with D hard to call. The CDR3 consists of 12 residues. CDR1 and CDR2 from the germline V gene are SGHVS and FNYEAQ. Trimming took 5 bases from V and 8 from J, leaving 10 bases between them. The CDR3, as DNA: TGTGCCAGCAGCACCTGGAGCGATGAGCAGTTCTTC. This codes for CASSTWSDEQFF.